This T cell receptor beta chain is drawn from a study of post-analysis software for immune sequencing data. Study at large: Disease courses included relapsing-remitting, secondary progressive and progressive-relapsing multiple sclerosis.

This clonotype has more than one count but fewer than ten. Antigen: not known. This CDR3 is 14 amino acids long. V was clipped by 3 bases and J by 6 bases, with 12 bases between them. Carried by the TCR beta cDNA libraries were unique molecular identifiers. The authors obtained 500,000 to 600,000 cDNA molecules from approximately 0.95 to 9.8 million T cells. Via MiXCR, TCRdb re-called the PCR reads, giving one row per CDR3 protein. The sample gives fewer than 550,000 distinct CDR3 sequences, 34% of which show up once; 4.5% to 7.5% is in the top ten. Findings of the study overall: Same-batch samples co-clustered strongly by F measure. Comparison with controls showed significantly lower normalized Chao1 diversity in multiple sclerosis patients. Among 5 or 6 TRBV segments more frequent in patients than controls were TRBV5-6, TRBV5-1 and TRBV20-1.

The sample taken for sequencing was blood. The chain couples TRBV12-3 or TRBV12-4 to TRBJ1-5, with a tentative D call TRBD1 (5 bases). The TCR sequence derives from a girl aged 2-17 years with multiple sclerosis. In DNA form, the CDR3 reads TGTGCCAGCAGTTTTATTTCAGGGAGTCAGCCCCAGCATTTT. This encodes CASSFISGSQPQHF.